This TCR beta chain was sequenced during a study of somatic mutations in cytotoxic T cells in rheumatoid arthritis. Turning to the study itself: Flow sorting at nearly 100% purity was applied to some V beta antibody-stained T-cell populations, which included V beta1+ cells sequenced for TCRB. Findings of the study overall: No age-related increase in CD8+ clonality was seen in healthy controls, but one was seen in rheumatoid arthritis patients. Over 20% of CD8+ cells belonged to the largest CD8+ clone in about an eighth of the 65 patients.

As regards this clone: The antigen is unknown.

Once isolated by positive magnetic bead selection, the CD4+ and CD8+ cells had their purity checked by flow cytometry. This CDR3 region has 13 residues. In germline, CDR1 is SNHLY, CDR2 FYNNEI. Unmatched junction bases numbered 3, after V lost 7 bases and J lost 3 bases. Using immunoSEQ multiplex PCR, the repertoire was profiled, and TCRdb retains in-frame clones only, with some absent. The repertoire has under 15,000 clones, roughly 87% of them found once; the top ten carry around 14%. Sequencing used CD8+ T cells sorted from blood. The gene calls are TRBV2 and TRBJ2-3; 8 positions agree with TRBD2. The receptor comes from a woman aged 60-75 years in good health. CDR3 sequence (DNA): TGTGCCAGCATAGCGGGAAAAACAGATACGCAGTATTTT. Translating gives CASIAGKTDTQYF.